This T cell receptor beta chain was profiled in a study of blood T cells in healthy people across ages. It was with a sample-barcoded 5' primer and a J-beta primer mix that a second PCR of roughly 6 to 12 cycles was run. MiXCR was run by TCRdb on the 5' RACE reads, yielding one entry per CDR3 protein. The sample has about 1.4 million distinct CDR3 sequences, 59% seen once. Study observations and caveats: It was the long-lived donors that had more naive CD4+ cells and higher diversity than aged donors. Researchers said unsorted PBMCs prevented a conclusive naive versus antigen-experienced comparison.

This clonotype has just one count. What it binds is unknown. The source is a man aged 18 to 30 in good health. Material: blood.

The DNA of the CDR3 is TGTGCCATCAGTGGTGAGTTAGCCGGGGATGAGCAGTTCTTC. Residues: CAISGELAGDEQFF. The chain couples TRBV10-3 to TRBJ2-1; possible D gene TRBD2, 5 bases. Germline V gives CDR1 ENHRY, CDR2 SYGVKD. The CDR3 is 14 residues long. Trimming stripped 4 bases from V and 8 bases from J, with 15 bases between.